This T cell receptor beta chain is from a study of vaccination and CD4 T cells after COVID-19. Across the whole study: After nasal swab PCR-confirmed SARS-CoV-2, 8 to 10 convalescents had mild disease and one severe. Samples were collected from a few convalescent patients on day 14 and on days 161 to 241 after vaccination. Stimulation used overlapping spike peptides from SARS-CoV-2, HCoV-NL63, HCoV-OC43 and HCoV-229E.

This clonotype came up a few times. Its antigen is unknown. Cultured CD4+ T-cell DNA underwent Oncomine TCR Beta short-read sequencing. Each CDR3 protein is one row after TCRdb ran MiXCR on the PCR reads. The sample has approximately 18,000 distinct CDR3 sequences, 45% to 60% seen once. Specified time point: late sampling 161 to 241 days after vaccination in a few convalescent patients. Treatment of the sample: roughly 10-day PBMC culture with coronavirus spike peptide pools or control peptides (ViraFEST assay). Negative-selection isolation of CD4+ T cells was performed after 9 to 11 days of culture. Specimen: CD4+ T cells from blood, cultured in vitro, collected about 7 months after SARS-CoV-2 vaccination. The origin of this receptor is a human donor who had recovered from COVID-19.

The CDR3 reads CASSYRNGREETQYF. CDR3 in DNA: TGTGCCAGCAGTTACAGGAATGGCAGGGAGGAGACCCAGTACTTC. J is TRBJ2-5 and V is TRBV6-5, with D perhaps TRBD1 or TRBD2 (5 bases each). Trimming shortened V by 2 bases and J by 5 bases, and 15 bases separated the two germline ends. The length of the CDR3 is 15 residues. Germline values: CDR1 MNHEY, CDR2 SVGAGI.